The clone carrying this T cell receptor beta chain was observed a handful of times. Antigen unknown. This specimen belongs to a study of vaccination effects on CD4 cells after COVID-19. For the study at large: After the second dose, samples were taken at median day 72. Study-wide findings and caveats: The study dataset contains few convalescent patients and includes no early post-infection timepoints.

The CDR3 extends over 13 amino acids. The germline V gene has CDR1 WNHNN and CDR2 SYGVQD (reference sequence). V was trimmed by 6 bases and J by 7 bases, leaving 10 bases between them. The ViraFEST assay expanded antigen-specific CD4+ T cells with viral peptide pools before sequencing. The authors isolated CD4+ T cells after more than eight days of culture. Everyone in the study got two shots of either the BNT162b2 or mRNA-1273 vaccine. Vaccine recipients had no previous SARS-CoV-2 infection; their nucleocapsid antibodies were negative. Fresh IL-2-containing medium replaced half the medium on days 3 and 7. Sequenced by immunoSEQ multiplex PCR; TCRdb stores in-frame clones only, minus some. The data show under 30,000 clones, with 60% to 75% seen just once and roughly a sixth held by the top ten.

The source is a human donor who received a COVID-19 vaccine. This sample comprised CD4+ T cells from PBMCs cultured with HCoV-OC43 spike peptides, obtained after COVID-19 vaccination. Subset denoted: HCoV-OC43 spike overlapping peptide pool stimulation. This chain links TRBV10-1 with TRBJ1-6; a possible D gene is TRBD1 (6 bases). The CDR3: CASRQGPNSPLHF. The CDR3 DNA reads TGCGCCAGCAGGCAGGGGCCAAATTCACCCCTCCACTTT.